Listed here are 27 T cell receptor beta chains from one sample, sequenced in a study of blood T cell repertoires in COVID-19. Generated by immunoSEQ multiplex PCR, the TCRdb table keeps only in-frame clones and is missing some. The sample has 490,000 or so clones, 88% seen once. The source material was PBMCs or T cells enriched from blood (not recorded which). These receptors all come from a woman in her sixties who had recovered from COVID-19.

V is TRBV4-2 and J is TRBJ2-5; possible D gene TRBD2, 7 bases. Germline assignment: CDR1 LGHNA and CDR2 YNFKEQ. V was trimmed by 6 bases and J by 4 bases, leaving 15 bases between them. This CDR3 comprises 14 residues. CDR3: CASSHGGPGETQYF. In nucleotides, the CDR3 is TGTGCCAGCAGTCACGGGGGGCCGGGAGAGACCCAGTACTTC.

The chain carries TRBV5-1 and TRBJ2-5; 12 bases line up with TRBD2. CDR3 size: 18 residues. The V gene's germline CDR1 is SGHRS and CDR2 YFSETQ. V lost 4 bases and J lost 5; bases outside the gene matches: 15. This chain's CDR3 is CASSPPWASGGAGETQYF. As DNA, the CDR3 is TGCGCCAGCAGCCCTCCGTGGGCTAGCGGGGGGGCCGGGGAGACCCAGTACTTC.

This chain uses TRBV2 with TRBJ2-3, with D uncertain. This CDR3 contains 10 residues. The germline V and J ends were trimmed by 10 bases and 3 bases, with 5 bases remaining between them. Looked up from germline, CDR1 is SNHLY and CDR2 is FYNNEI. In DNA, the CDR3 is TGTGCCAAGGAGACAGATACGCAGTATTTT. Translated: CAKETDTQYF.

The genes are TRBV7-2 and TRBJ1-2; D not certain. Germline loops: CDR1 SGHTA, CDR2 FQGNSA. The CDR3 has 13 residues. V was pared by 3 bases and J by 4 bases, with 9 bases between. In DNA form, the CDR3 reads TGTGCCAGCAGCTTCGAACAGCCCTATGGCTACACCTTC. Translation: CASSFEQPYGYTF.

The chain uses TRBV2 and TRBJ2-5; the D gene is possibly TRBD1 (6 bases). Between the trimmed V and J ends, which lost 4 bases and 2 bases, there was a span of 8 bases. The CDR3 is 13 amino acids. Germline assignment: CDR1 SNHLY and CDR2 FYNNEI. DNA of the CDR3: TGTGCCAGCAGTGCACAGGGACAAGAGACCCAGTACTTC. It encodes CASSAQGQETQYF.

This chain links TRBV10-2 with TRBJ2-7; 9 bases fit TRBD1. This CDR3 is 15 amino acids long. V lost 3 bases, J lost 1 base, and 4 bases stayed unmatched. Germline-derived CDR1 and CDR2 are WSHSY and SAAADI. The CDR3 loop is CASSDPGTGSYEQYV. The CDR3 coding sequence is TGCGCCAGCAGTGACCCCGGGACAGGGTCCTACGAGCAGTACGTC.

The chain links TRBV10-2 to TRBJ1-2, with no clear D. The V gene lost 2 bases and the J gene lost 5 bases, with 12 bases spanning the gap. Germline CDR1 and CDR2: WSHSY and SAAADI. CDR3 length: 14 residues. CDR3 nucleotides: TGCGCCAGCAGTGAGGCCAAGGGCGGGTATGGCTACACCTTC. It codes for CASSEAKGGYGYTF.

This clone has just one count. The chain recombines TRBV27 with TRBJ2-2; D is unresolved. Trimming pared 5 bases from V and 6 bases from J, leaving 10 bases between. Per germline, CDR1 MNHEY and CDR2 SMNVEV (reference sequence). The CDR3 contains 13 residues. In nucleotides, the CDR3 is TGTGCCAGCAGTCCACTAAGTCCCGGGGAGCTGTTTTTT. Its translation is CASSPLSPGELFF.

The V and J genes are TRBV27 and TRBJ2-5, with D possibly TRBD2 on 5 matching bases. V lost 4 bases and J lost 4, with 16 bases in between. The germline V gene has CDR1 MNHEY and CDR2 SMNVEV (reference sequence). CDR3 size: 15 residues. The CDR3 nucleotides read TGTGCCAGCAGTTACAGACGACGGGAAGGAGAGACCCAGTACTTC. Protein: CASSYRRREGETQYF.

The chain is built from TRBV5-1 and TRBJ1-2; D is perhaps TRBD1 (5 bases). This CDR3 region has 15 residues. The germline gives CDR1 SGHRS, CDR2 YFSETQ. V was cut by 0 bases and J by 1 base, with 10 bases left in between. In DNA form, the CDR3 reads TGCGCCAGCAGCTTGGCCCTCGGGGGTAACTATGGCTACACCTTC. This sequence encodes CASSLALGGNYGYTF.

V is TRBV9 and J is TRBJ2-5; 12 bases agree with TRBD1. The CDR3 contains 16 residues. Germline assignment: CDR1 SGDLS and CDR2 YYNGEE. V was clipped by 1 base and J by 4 bases; unmatched bases: 5. CDR3 loop: CASSVLGTGGPETQYF. In DNA, the CDR3 is TGTGCCAGCAGCGTACTTGGGACAGGGGGCCCAGAGACCCAGTACTTC.

The chain joins TRBV2 to TRBJ1-5; 10 bases match TRBD1. The junction had 8 bases not matched to a gene; V was cut back by 6 bases and J by 6 bases. CDR3 size: 15 residues. The V gene's germline CDR1 is SNHLY and CDR2 FYNNEI. The CDR3 DNA reads TGTGCCAGCAGCACGACAGGGGGCATTGGTCAGCCCCAGCATTTT. Amino acids: CASSTTGGIGQPQHF.

V is TRBV27 and J is TRBJ2-7, with TRBD1 matching 8 bases. CDR3 length: 14 amino acids. V lost 8 bases to trimming and J lost 6 bases; unmatched junction nucleotides: 12. The germline V gene has CDR1 MNHEY and CDR2 SMNVEV (reference sequence). This CDR3 reads CASAQGQGWGEQYF. The CDR3 nucleotides read TGTGCCAGCGCCCAAGGACAGGGTTGGGGCGAGCAGTACTTC.

The J gene is TRBJ2-3, the V gene TRBV2; TRBD2 agrees at 9 bases. With 6 bases clipped from V and 4 bases from J, the junction kept 17 bases outside the gene matches. In germline, CDR1 is SNHLY, CDR2 FYNNEI. The CDR3 has 18 amino acids. The CDR3 coding sequence is TGTGCCAGCAGAAACGATATTAACGCGGGGGGGATAGCAGATACGCAGTATTTT. Its translation: CASRNDINAGGIADTQYF.

The gene calls are TRBV6-5 and TRBJ1-1; TRBD1 is a possible D gene (6 bases). Deletions cut 7 bases from V and 4 bases from J, with 13 bases between. Germline V gene data show CDR1 as MNHEY and CDR2 as SVGAGI. CDR3 length equals 13 residues. For the CDR3, the DNA is TGTGCCAGCACAGAAACAGGGATCACTGAAGCTTTCTTT. This gives the protein CASTETGITEAFF.

The chain is built from TRBV5-6 and TRBJ1-4; D remains unclear. CDR3 length equals 15 residues. Germline CDR1 reads SGHDT; CDR2 reads YYEEEE. Trimming shortened V by 6 bases and J by 8 bases, and 20 bases separated the two germline ends. The CDR3 loop is CASNLHSLLPEKLFF. The CDR3 DNA follows: TGTGCCAGCAACCTACACAGTTTATTGCCAGAAAAACTGTTTTTT.

This clone has a single count. The chain combines TRBV11-3 with TRBJ1-3; D ambiguous. The CDR3 has 14 amino acids. Germline V gene data show CDR1 as SGHNT and CDR2 as YENEEA. V shed 1 base and J shed 8 bases, with 12 bases lying between them. The CDR3 DNA follows: TGTGCCAGCAGCTTAGCACTCCTTAGAGACACCATATATTTT. This codes for CASSLALLRDTIYF.

The chain is built from TRBV15 and TRBJ1-3; D ambiguous. Germline-derived CDR1 and CDR2 are LNHNV and YYDKDF (reference sequence). V lost 0 bases and J 5 bases, leaving 5 bases between the germline ends. CDR3 size: 13 residues. In DNA, the CDR3 is TGTGCCACCAGCAGAGATCTCCGAAACACCATATATTTT. Translated, it gives CATSRDLRNTIYF.

The chain couples TRBV10-2 to TRBJ2-4; 8 bases align to TRBD1. V shed 0 bases, J shed 9 bases, and the junction held 10 bases outside the gene matches. Germline V gene data show CDR1 as WSHSY and CDR2 as SAAADI. CDR3 length equals 16 residues. CDR3 nucleotides: TGCGCCAGCAGTGAGTCTGGCAGGGGGCGAATCGGCATTCAGTACTTC. Protein sequence: CASSESGRGRIGIQYF.

The J gene is TRBJ1-2, the V gene TRBV24-1, with TRBD1 as a possible D gene (6 bases). Germline assignment: CDR1 KGHDR and CDR2 SFDVKD. V was trimmed by 2 bases and J by 6 bases, leaving 12 bases between them. The CDR3 spans 14 residues. Here the CDR3 DNA reads TGTGCCACCAGTGATTCCGGACAGACAAATGGCTACACCTTC. Amino acid sequence: CATSDSGQTNGYTF.

V gene TRBV19 combines with J gene TRBJ1-2; D ambiguous. V was cut by 4 bases and J by 4 bases, with 19 bases left in between. The length of the CDR3 is 16 residues. Germline loops: CDR1 LNHDA, CDR2 SQIVND (reference sequence). The CDR3 nucleotides read TGTGCCAGTAGTACCCTCGACACGGCTGGGTTCTATGGCTACACCTTC. Translating it yields CASSTLDTAGFYGYTF.

The rearrangement links TRBV5-1 to TRBJ1-2; D is unresolved. The V gene lost 3 bases and the J gene lost 4 bases, with 7 bases spanning the gap. The germline V gene has CDR1 SGHRS and CDR2 YFSETQ. The CDR3 spans 12 residues. Here the CDR3 reads CASSSERYGYTF. The CDR3 DNA sequence: TGCGCCAGCAGCTCGGAGCGCTATGGCTACACCTTC.

This clone was observed a single time. V gene TRBV5-1 combines with J gene TRBJ1-2; D is ambiguous. Trimming shortened V by 0 bases and J by 5 bases, and 11 bases separated the two germline ends. Germline CDR1 SGHRS, CDR2 YFSETQ. The CDR3 length is 14 residues. CDR3 sequence reads: CASSLDRVQYGYTF. The CDR3 DNA sequence: TGCGCCAGCAGCTTGGACCGAGTGCAATATGGCTACACCTTC. Looking up the rest from reference TRBV5-1 and TRBJ1-2 gives the full variable domain: KAGVTQTPRYLIKTRGQQVTLSCSPISGHRSVSWYQQTPGQGLQFLFEYFSETQRNKGNFPGRFSGRQFSNSRSEMNVSTLELGDSALYLCASSLDRVQYGYTFGSGTRLTVV.

The chain is built from TRBV6-6 and TRBJ1-5; D is perhaps TRBD1 (5 bases). The CDR3 sequence is 15 residues long. V lost 0 bases, J lost 7 bases, and 13 bases lay in between. Germline lookup yields CDR1 MNHNY and CDR2 SVGAGI (reference sequence). For the CDR3, the DNA is TGTGCCAGCAGTTACTCGATTCAGGGTCTCCAGCCCCAGCATTTT. Encoded protein: CASSYSIQGLQPQHF.

For this clone: Within the sample, other DNA sequences also encode this same CDR3. The rearrangement joins TRBV5-1 to TRBJ2-2, with D possibly matching TRBD2 (6 bases). This CDR3 region has 14 residues. V was shortened by 3 bases and J by 1 base, with 7 bases between the two germline ends. Per the germline V gene, CDR1 is SGHRS and CDR2 is YFSETQ. For the CDR3, the DNA is TGCGCCAGCAGCTCGGGACTGAACACCGGGGAGCTGTTTTTT. It encodes CASSSGLNTGELFF. Filled out from reference TRBV5-1 and TRBJ2-2, the complete variable domain reads KAGVTQTPRYLIKTRGQQVTLSCSPISGHRSVSWYQQTPGQGLQFLFEYFSETQRNKGNFPGRFSGRQFSNSRSEMNVSTLELGDSALYLCASSSGLNTGELFFGEGSRLTVL.

V gene TRBV4-1 combines with J gene TRBJ1-4; 8 bases match TRBD1. CDR1 and CDR2 (germline): MGHRA, YSYEKL. Trimming at V came to 4 bases and at J to 10 bases, leaving 14 bases not matched to a gene. This CDR3 is 16 amino acids long. The CDR3 sequence: CASSRGSGQGGAKLFF. As DNA, the CDR3 is TGCGCCAGCAGCCGCGGATCCGGACAGGGAGGTGCAAAACTGTTTTTT.

The chain couples TRBV5-4 to TRBJ1-2, with 8 bases lining up with TRBD1. Per the germline V gene, CDR1 is SGHNT and CDR2 is YYREEE (reference sequence). The CDR3 is 15 amino acids. The ends lost 3 bases at V and 5 bases at J; junction bases unmatched: 9. In DNA, the CDR3 is TGTGCCAGCAGCTCCCGACAGGGGCTTGGGTATGGCTACACCTTC. Its protein is CASSSRQGLGYGYTF.